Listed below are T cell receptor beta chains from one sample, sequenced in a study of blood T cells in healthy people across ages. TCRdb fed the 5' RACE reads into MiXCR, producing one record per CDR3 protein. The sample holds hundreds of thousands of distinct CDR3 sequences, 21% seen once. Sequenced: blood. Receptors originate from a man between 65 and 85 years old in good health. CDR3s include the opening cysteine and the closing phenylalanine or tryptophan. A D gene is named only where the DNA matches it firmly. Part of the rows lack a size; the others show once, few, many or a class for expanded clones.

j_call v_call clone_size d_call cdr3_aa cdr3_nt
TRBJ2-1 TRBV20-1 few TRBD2 CSAKSGSHYNEQFF TGCAGTGCAAAAAGCGGGAGTCATTACAATGAGCAGTTCTTC
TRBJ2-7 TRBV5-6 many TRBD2 CASSRPGLAVFSYEQYF TGTGCCAGCAGCCGTCCGGGACTAGCGGTGTTCTCCTACGAGCAGTACTTC
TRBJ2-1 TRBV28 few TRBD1 CASSFVGQGGYNEQFF TGTGCCAGCAGTTTCGTGGGACAGGGAGGCTACAATGAGCAGTTCTTC
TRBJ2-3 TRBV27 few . CASFEVADTQYF TGTGCCAGCTTTGAGGTAGCCGATACGCAGTATTTT
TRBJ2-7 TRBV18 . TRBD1 CASSPWGQGSYEQYF TGTGCCAGCTCACCCTGGGGACAGGGCTCCTACGAGCAGTACTTC
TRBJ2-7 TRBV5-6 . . CASSSGVHEQYF TGTGCCAGCAGTTCAGGGGTACACGAGCAGTACTTC
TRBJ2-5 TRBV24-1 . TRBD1 CTTSESGTGGETQYF TGTACCACCAGTGAATCCGGGACAGGGGGAGAGACCCAGTACTTC
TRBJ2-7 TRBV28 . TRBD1 CASQPGTGVWEQCF TGTGCCAGTCAACCCGGGACAGGGGTCTGGGAGCAGTGCTTC
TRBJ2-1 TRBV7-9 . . CASVKTPNNEQFF TGTGCCAGCGTAAAAACACCTAACAATGAGCAGTTCTTC
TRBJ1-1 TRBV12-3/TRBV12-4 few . CASSLFMGLASEAFF TGTGCCAGCAGTTTGTTTATGGGGCTGGCTTCTGAAGCTTTCTTT
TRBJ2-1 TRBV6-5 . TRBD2 CASSYGLADNNEQFF TGTGCCAGCAGTTACGGCCTAGCGGATAACAATGAGCAGTTCTTC
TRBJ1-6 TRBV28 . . CASRFSGSYNSPLHF TGTGCCAGCAGGTTCAGCGGCTCCTATAATTCACCCCTCCACTTT